This T cell receptor beta chain came from a study of T cell responses to AZD1222 COVID-19 vaccine. Sequenced by immunoSEQ multiplex PCR; TCRdb stores in-frame clones only, minus some. The sample contains some 130,000 clones, about nine tenths of which appear only once. General study findings and limits: Females outnumbered males among donors, who were mostly white British; clonal diversity was possibly underestimated.

Germline loops: CDR1 MDHEN, CDR2 SYDVKM. The CDR3 covers 18 residues. V was pared by 2 bases and J by 4 bases, with 16 bases of the junction left unmatched. In the case of this clone: Antigen unknown.

The sequence derives from an adult who received the AZD1222 COVID-19 vaccine. The material was peripheral blood, obtained 28 days after the second AZD1222 dose. V and J are TRBV28 and TRBJ2-5; TRBD2 matches 7 bases. The CDR3 sequence is CASSLSVGLGGLGETQYF. CDR3 coding DNA: TGTGCCAGCAGTTTAAGTGTCGGGTTGGGGGGGTTAGGAGAGACCCAGTACTTC.